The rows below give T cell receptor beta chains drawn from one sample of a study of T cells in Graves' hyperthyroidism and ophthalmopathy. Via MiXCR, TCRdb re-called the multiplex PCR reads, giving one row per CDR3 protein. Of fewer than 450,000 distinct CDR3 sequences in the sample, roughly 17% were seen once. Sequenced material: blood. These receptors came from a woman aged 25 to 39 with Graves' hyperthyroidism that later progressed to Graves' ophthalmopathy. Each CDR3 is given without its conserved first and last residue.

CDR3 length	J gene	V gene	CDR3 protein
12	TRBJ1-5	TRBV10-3	AISEQGDVEPQH
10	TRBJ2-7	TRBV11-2	ASSFPGSEQY
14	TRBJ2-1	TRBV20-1	SARDRIQQGGNEQF
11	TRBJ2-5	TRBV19	ASSHRVGETQY
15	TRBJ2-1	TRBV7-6	ASSLTYPSGDNNEQF
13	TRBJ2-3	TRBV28	ASSRPGTGVDTQY
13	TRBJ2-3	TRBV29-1	SVDGVVDSTDTQY
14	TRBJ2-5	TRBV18	ASSPIVADRGETQY
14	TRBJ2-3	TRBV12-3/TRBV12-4	ASSLGRGQGADTQY
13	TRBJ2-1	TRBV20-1	SATDRANPLNEQF
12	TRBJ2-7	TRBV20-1	SASHGGSSYEQY
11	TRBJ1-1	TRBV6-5	ASSYDGPNEAF
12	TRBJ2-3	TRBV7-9	ASSLNTNTDTQY
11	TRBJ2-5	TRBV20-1	SAPWTRQETQY
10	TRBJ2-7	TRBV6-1	ASTGSSYEQY
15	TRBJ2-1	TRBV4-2	ASSQEATGVVFDEQF
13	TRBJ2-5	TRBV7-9	ASSPPDRGQETQY
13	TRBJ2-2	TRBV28	ASRSPGLVSGELF
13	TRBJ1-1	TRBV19	ASTDMGLTNTEAF
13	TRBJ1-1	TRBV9	ASSASGTGTTEAF
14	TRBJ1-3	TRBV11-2	ASSLDFRVSGNTIY
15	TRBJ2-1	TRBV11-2	ASSLDVAGGSYNEQF
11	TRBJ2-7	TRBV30	AWERQGPYEQY
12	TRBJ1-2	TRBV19	ASSPPEGYYGYT
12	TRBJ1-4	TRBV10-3	AISEGTQYSQLF
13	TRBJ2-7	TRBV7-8	ASSSESRGTYEQY
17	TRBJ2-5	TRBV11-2	ASSLDLGETGATQETQY
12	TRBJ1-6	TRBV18	ASGQGRDNSPLH
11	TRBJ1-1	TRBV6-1	ASSDRVNTEAF
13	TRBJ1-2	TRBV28	ASSLQGPYNYGYT
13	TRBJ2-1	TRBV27	ASSLGRGAYSEQF
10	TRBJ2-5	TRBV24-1	ATSDSGETQY
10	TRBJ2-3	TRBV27	ASSLRGNTQY